This entry features one TCR beta chain sequence. The antigen is unknown. Losses at the gene ends were 5 bases for V and 7 bases for J; bases not matched to a gene: 8. Germline V CDR1 and CDR2: LNHDA, SQIVND (reference sequence). There are 14 residues in the CDR3. This sample was taken from a study of T cell repertoires in cytomegalovirus infection. Study context: Indicated by public TCR beta signatures were CMV infection and matching HLA type. Study-wide points: CMV carriers having the relevant HLA were flagged by cumulative public TCR beta family frequency. Dominating the ex vivo response were HLA-C-restricted CMV-specific TCR beta clonotypes.

TCRdb re-called the reads with MiXCR, one entry per CDR3 protein. The table includes under 850,000 distinct CDR3 sequences, roughly 36% detected once. The clonotype originates from a human donor in good health (CMV status not recorded). Some clones in this sample may be carry-over from other donors' samples. Sequenced material: PBMCs. This chain connects TRBV19 to TRBJ1-2; 9 nucleotides match TRBD1. This chain's CDR3 is CASSPGQGSPGYTF. For the CDR3, the DNA is TGTGCCAGTAGTCCGGGACAGGGCTCTCCTGGCTACACCTTC.